Below, 29 T cell receptor beta chains from the same sample are listed, as sequenced in a study of blood T cell repertoires in COVID-19. Method: immunoSEQ multiplex PCR; TCRdb's copy keeps in-frame clones and lacks some. The sample carries around 250,000 clones, over 80% recorded once. Input material: peripheral blood. The source is a man aged 30 to 45 who had recovered from COVID-19.

This clone was seen a single time. The chain has TRBV7-9 and TRBJ2-5; D not resolved. Deletions cut 2 bases from V and 2 bases from J, with 12 bases between. The CDR3 length is 15 residues. The germline V gene has CDR1 SEHNR and CDR2 FQNEAQ (reference sequence). In nucleotides, the CDR3 is TGTGCCAGCAGCTTACCAGGCCCCCCTCAAGAGACCCAGTACTTC. Translating it yields CASSLPGPPQETQYF.

The CDR3 region is CASSFGQQYGYTF. The CDR3 region has the DNA TGCGCCAGCAGCTTTGGACAGCAATATGGCTACACCTTC. The chain has TRBV5-1 and TRBJ1-2; possibly TRBD1 for D (6 bases). Per the germline V gene, CDR1 is SGHRS and CDR2 is YFSETQ. V lost 2 bases and J 5 bases, leaving 10 bases between the germline ends. This CDR3 has 13 amino acids. Drawing the rest from reference TRBV5-1 and TRBJ1-2, the complete variable domain is KAGVTQTPRYLIKTRGQQVTLSCSPISGHRSVSWYQQTPGQGLQFLFEYFSETQRNKGNFPGRFSGRQFSNSRSEMNVSTLELGDSALYLCASSFGQQYGYTFGSGTRLTVV.

V is TRBV6-7 and J is TRBJ1-2; D is unclear. TRBV6-7 is an ORF; its function is uncertain. CDR3 size: 14 residues. Trimming cost V 9 bases and J 8 bases, with 22 bases left between them. Written as DNA, the CDR3 is TGTGCCAGAGCCGGCGGGGTGAGAAGGCGCGGCTACACCTTC. Translation gives CARAGGVRRRGYTF.

The chain couples TRBV28 to TRBJ1-1, with TRBD1 matching 8 bases. The V segment lost 7 bases and the J segment 4 bases; nucleotides outside the gene matches: 8. From germline, CDR1 is MDHEN and CDR2 SYDVKM. The CDR3 runs 14 residues. CDR3 DNA: TGTGCCAGCACCTGGGGACAGGTGACCACTGAAGCTTTCTTT. It translates to CASTWGQVTTEAFF.

V gene TRBV18 combines with J gene TRBJ2-3; 10 bases map to TRBD1. The CDR3 covers 15 residues. The V gene's germline CDR1 is KGHSH and CDR2 LQKENI. V trimming: 3 bases; J trimming: 1 base; junction bases outside the gene matches: 1. The CDR3 DNA reads TGTGCCAGCTCACCGGGACAGGGGCGCACAGATACGCAGTATTTT. Translated, it gives CASSPGQGRTDTQYF.

The CDR3 DNA reads TGTGCCAGTAGTTTCACAGGGGATTACCAGCCCCAGCATTTT. It encodes CASSFTGDYQPQHF. This sequence joins TRBV19 and TRBJ1-5, with 7 bases identical to TRBD1. V lost 5 bases, J lost 7 bases, and 8 bases stayed unmatched. CDR1 is LNHDA and CDR2 is SQIVND in the germline V gene (reference sequence). CDR3 length: 14 amino acids.

The chain is built from TRBV11-1 and TRBJ1-2; D not certain. The CDR3 has 12 residues. The germline CDR1 and CDR2 sequences are SGHAT and FQDESV (reference sequence). Deletions cut 4 bases from V and 4 bases from J, with 7 bases between. In nucleotides, the CDR3 is TGTGCCAGCAGCTCGGCAGGCTATGGCTACACCTTC. This encodes CASSSAGYGYTF.

The CDR3 reads CASSPTTGNTEAFF. For the CDR3, the DNA is TGTGCCAGCAGCCCGACCACAGGGAACACTGAAGCTTTCTTT. The chain has TRBV7-3 and TRBJ1-1, with D tentatively TRBD1 (5 bases). The germline CDR1 and CDR2 sequences are SGHTA and FQGTGA. Trimming cost V 5 bases and J 1 base, with 11 bases left between them. The CDR3 loop spans 14 amino acids. Drawing the rest from reference TRBV7-3 and TRBJ1-1, the complete variable domain is GAGVSQTPSNKVTEKGKYVELRCDPISGHTALYWYRQSLGQGPEFLIYFQGTGAADDSGLPNDRFFAVRPEGSVSTLKIQRTERGDSAVYLCASSPTTGNTEAFFGQGTRLTVV.

The chain carries TRBV5-1 and TRBJ1-2; possibly TRBD1 for D (6 bases). The CDR3 spans 12 residues. V lost 2 bases and J 4 bases, leaving 6 bases between the germline ends. Germline V lookup: CDR1 SGHRS, CDR2 YFSETQ. This CDR3 is CASSLQGYGYTF. Here the CDR3 DNA reads TGCGCCAGCAGCTTACAGGGCTATGGCTACACCTTC.

This chain uses TRBV4-1 with TRBJ2-3; 8 nucleotides line up with TRBD2. Germline V lookup: CDR1 MGHRA, CDR2 YSYEKL. V shed 0 bases, J shed 1 base, and the junction held 9 bases outside the gene matches. The CDR3 sequence is 18 residues long. Here the CDR3 DNA reads TGCGCCAGCAGCCAAGATCGGGGGGGGCTGGTAGGCACAGATACGCAGTATTTT. Translating gives CASSQDRGGLVGTDTQYF.

The chain uses TRBV27 and TRBJ2-7; D remains unclear. Germline V gene data show CDR1 as MNHEY and CDR2 as SMNVEV (reference sequence). V dropped 2 bases and J dropped 0 bases, with 8 bases sitting between them. This CDR3 spans 14 amino acids. Here the CDR3 reads CASSLKRNSYEQYV. The CDR3 nucleotides read TGTGCCAGCAGTTTAAAGAGGAACTCCTACGAGCAGTACGTC.

Only one count was recorded for this clone. The V gene is TRBV9, the J gene TRBJ1-2; 7 bases are shared with TRBD1. Germline assignment: CDR1 SGDLS and CDR2 YYNGEE. V was pared by 0 bases and J by 6 bases, with 5 bases of the junction left unmatched. There are 14 residues in the CDR3. CDR3 bases: TGTGCCAGCAGCGTAGGTGACAGGGCAGATGGCTACACCTTC. Translating gives CASSVGDRADGYTF.

The chain employs TRBV10-2 and TRBJ1-5; D remains ambiguous. V was pared by 3 bases and J by 7 bases, with 13 bases between. The CDR3 totals 14 residues. Germline V lookup: CDR1 WSHSY, CDR2 SAAADI. In nucleotides, the CDR3 is TGCGCCAGCAGTGACCGATCCCGCCGGCAGCCCCAGCATTTT. Translating gives CASSDRSRRQPQHF.

V and J are TRBV28 and TRBJ2-7, with TRBD2 identical over 9 bases. Unmatched junction bases numbered 7, after V lost 6 bases and J lost 1 base. The CDR3 spans 15 residues. Germline V gene lookup returns CDR1 MDHEN and CDR2 SYDVKM. CDR3 coding DNA: TGTGCCAGCAGGGGTACTAGCGGGTCGTCCTACGAGCAGTACGTC. This encodes CASRGTSGSSYEQYV.

This clone was observed a few times. This sequence joins TRBV6-5 and TRBJ1-2; possibly TRBD1 for D (6 bases). Trimming left V 1 base short and J 8 bases short, with 17 bases between. This CDR3 is built from 15 residues. The germline V gene has CDR1 MNHEY and CDR2 SVGAGI. CDR3 bases: TGTGCCAGCAGTTACTTCTTACAGGGTTTGGAAGGCTACACCTTC. It encodes CASSYFLQGLEGYTF.

The CDR3 reads CASRGGSGFSKTQYF. The DNA of the CDR3 is TGTGCCAGCAGGGGGGGGTCTGGCTTTTCGAAGACCCAGTACTTC. This chain links TRBV27 with TRBJ2-5; 7 bases align to TRBD2. The CDR3 is 15 residues long. Germline CDR1 reads MNHEY; CDR2 reads SMNVEV (reference sequence). Losses at the gene ends were 6 bases for V and 6 bases for J; bases not matched to a gene: 13.

This chain connects TRBV5-4 to TRBJ2-3; TRBD2 matches at 8 bases. Trimming at V came to 6 bases and at J to 6 bases, leaving 15 bases not matched to a gene. The CDR3 has 16 residues. Germline CDR1 is SGHNT and CDR2 is YYREEE (reference sequence). The CDR3 region is CASTTSGGGSGDTQYF. Written as DNA, the CDR3 is TGTGCCAGCACAACCAGTGGCGGGGGGTCCGGGGATACGCAGTATTTT.

The chain recombines TRBV29-1 with TRBJ2-4, with 9 bases lining up with TRBD1. The CDR3 length is 18 residues. V dropped 6 bases and J dropped 1; count of bases not matched to a gene: 16. The germline V gene encodes CDR1 SQVTM and CDR2 ANQGSEA. CDR3: CSVAGTGKIPVAKNIQYF. The DNA for the CDR3 is TGCAGCGTAGCCGGGACAGGGAAAATTCCCGTGGCCAAAAACATTCAGTACTTC.

V gene TRBV3-1 (or the pseudogene TRBV3-2) combines with J gene TRBJ1-2; D is ambiguous. CDR3 length: 14 amino acids. Per the germline V gene, CDR1 is LGHDT and CDR2 is YNNKEL (reference sequence). Trimming shortened V by 0 bases and J by 4 bases, and 9 bases separated the two germline ends. The CDR3 region is CASSQDEGGYGYTF. Here the CDR3 DNA reads TGTGCCAGCAGCCAAGATGAGGGCGGCTATGGCTACACCTTC.

The rearrangement joins TRBV19 to TRBJ2-2; TRBD1 might be the D (5 bases). Between the trimmed V and J ends, which lost 2 bases and 5 bases, there was a span of 12 bases. The CDR3 has 15 residues. Germline CDR1 is LNHDA and CDR2 is SQIVND (reference sequence). CDR3 sequence reads: CASSILGLQTGELFF. The CDR3 nucleotides read TGTGCCAGTAGTATACTGGGGCTGCAGACCGGGGAGCTGTTTTTT. The whole variable domain, remainder taken from reference TRBV19 and TRBJ2-2, is DGGITQSPKYLFRKEGQNVTLSCEQNLNHDAMYWYRQDPGQGLRLIYYSQIVNDFQKGDIAEGYSVSREKKESFPLTVTSAQKNPTAFYLCASSILGLQTGELFFGEGSRLTVL.

The J gene is TRBJ1-4, the V gene TRBV6-5, with D possibly being TRBD1 (5 bases). CDR1 and CDR2 from the germline V gene are MNHEY and SVGAGI. The CDR3 covers 14 residues. Trimming took 5 bases from V and 8 from J, leaving 15 bases between them. CDR3 sequence reads: CASSPVGGGEKLFF. The CDR3 DNA reads as TGTGCCAGCAGTCCCGTGGGGGGTGGAGAAAAACTGTTTTTT.

The chain uses TRBV7-3 and TRBJ2-7; D may be TRBD1 (6 bases). Trimming cost V 0 bases and J 5 bases, with 11 bases left between them. Germline V gene sequence: CDR1 SGHTA, CDR2 FQGTGA. This CDR3 is built from 14 residues. The CDR3 region is CASSLTVRDNEQYF. CDR3 DNA: TGTGCCAGCAGCTTAACCGTCAGGGACAACGAGCAGTACTTC.

The rearrangement uses TRBV6-5 and TRBJ1-2; 7 positions agree with TRBD1. Per germline, CDR1 MNHEY and CDR2 SVGAGI. V was clipped by 8 bases and J by 7 bases; unmatched bases: 10. CDR3 length: 13 residues. The CDR3 DNA follows: TGTGCCAGCGAGGGACAGCGGGCCAGTGGCTACACCTTC. Its translation is CASEGQRASGYTF.

The chain combines TRBV28 with TRBJ1-2, with D possibly being TRBD1 (6 bases). The CDR3 totals 15 residues. Germline CDR1 and CDR2: MDHEN and SYDVKM. Trimming removed 6 bases from V and 3 bases from J, with 17 bases in between. CDR3 in DNA: TGTGCCAGCAGATCCCAAGGGGGTTCTTACTATGGCTACACCTTC. As protein: CASRSQGGSYYGYTF.

The rearrangement joins TRBV9 to TRBJ2-7, with TRBD1 as a possible D gene (6 bases). The germline V gene encodes CDR1 SGDLS and CDR2 YYNGEE. This CDR3 contains 15 residues. V lost 2 bases to trimming and J lost 1 base, with 13 bases between them. Here the CDR3 DNA reads TGTGCCAGCAGCGTTAGGGACACGGTATCCTACGAGCAGTACTTC. Its translation is CASSVRDTVSYEQYF.

The chain links TRBV7-8 to TRBJ1-2; TRBD1 matches at 7 bases. Germline V gene data show CDR1 as SGHVS and CDR2 as FQNEAQ. With 5 bases clipped from V and 8 bases from J, the junction kept 8 bases outside the gene matches. The CDR3 has 13 amino acids. This chain's CDR3 is CASSTGQAGGYTF. The CDR3 DNA is TGTGCCAGCAGCACCGGACAGGCAGGAGGCTACACCTTC.

This clone appeared a single time. The V and J genes are TRBV3-1 (or the pseudogene TRBV3-2) and TRBJ1-2, with D possibly matching TRBD1 (5 bases). The CDR3 contains 14 residues. Germline V gene data show CDR1 as LGHDT and CDR2 as YNNKEL (reference sequence). V lost 3 bases and J 6 bases, leaving 14 bases between the germline ends. The CDR3 sequence is CASSQRTPPHGYTF. DNA of the CDR3: TGTGCCAGCAGCCAGAGGACACCTCCCCATGGCTACACCTTC.

The chain links TRBV28 to TRBJ2-2, with D uncertain. V lost 7 bases and J lost 3, with 6 bases in between. The CDR3 covers 12 residues. Germline CDR1 and CDR2: MDHEN and SYDVKM. CDR3 residues: CASTPYTGELFF. As DNA, the CDR3 is TGTGCCAGCACCCCGTACACCGGGGAGCTGTTTTTT.

V and J are TRBV5-4 and TRBJ2-5; TRBD2 matches at 7 bases. This CDR3 is 14 amino acids long. The ends lost 4 bases at V and 13 bases at J; junction bases unmatched: 16. Germline lookup yields CDR1 SGHNT and CDR2 YYREEE (reference sequence). CDR3 residues: CASSPTGLDLIPYF. The CDR3 DNA is TGTGCCAGCAGCCCTACCGGACTAGATCTTATCCCGTACTTC.